Here is one T cell receptor (beta chain) with its context. The specificity of this receptor is unknown. The sample holds no much larger clone one base away, and base qualities are not on file. The entry originates in a study of blood T cell repertoires in COVID-19 (TCRdb year 2020). Background for the entire study: The collaborator samples originated in the United States, Italy and Spain and spanned the acute and convalescent phases of COVID-19. The material from the prospective study consisted of cDNA or gDNA derived from T cells, B-cell-depleted T cells, or PBMCs. Subjects who had been exposed to COVID-19, were actively infected with it, or had recovered from it provided the deeply sampled blood TCRbeta repertoires that made up the dataset. A freely available public database, intended as a resource for researchers studying the immune response to SARS-CoV-2, is where the repertoires were released. The samples were drawn from the first 160 participants of the ongoing ImmuneRACE study and from 1,254 subjects provided by 6 global collaborators. Nearly every sample came with metadata listing a de-identified subject ID, COVID-19 status, age in years and sex. HLA class I and class II types, where available, came from metadata supplied by the sample provider rather than from assay-based typing. Overall study outcomes, separate from this receptor: Clinical and demographic metadata were provided uncurated, with the amount varying by source and participant.

Whole blood was collected in K2EDTA tubes by collaborating institutions according to the institutions' own protocols. For TCRbeta analysis, collaborators shipped samples as frozen whole blood, isolated PBMCs, or DNA extracted from either of those sample types. TCRbeta CDR3 regions were amplified from genomic DNA by means of the immunoSEQ Assay, a bias-controlled multiplex PCR. Turning to the authors' computational methods: The number of nucleated cells in each sample was estimated by amplification of reference gene primers within the assay. Sequence reads were collapsed and filtered to measure the absolute abundance of every unique TCRbeta CDR3 rearrangement. For each sample, productive Simpson clonality was calculated by taking the square root of Simpson's diversity index across productive rearrangements. TCRdb stores this immuneACCESS table with in-frame sequences only. Part of the clones is absent; in the studies checked, under half of the shortfall reflects unresolved V genes, and no reason is known for the rest. That table supplies the V and J calls and clone size; D and trimming were determined from the DNA. Within this sample are 30,000 to 40,000 clones, with 85% to 95% of them counted one time only. The top ten clonotypes cover 0.92% of the sample.

The clonotype was recovered from a male donor with active COVID-19. What was sequenced was peripheral blood.

The DNA sequence is given as TGCGCCAGCAGCTTAAGCGGGGGCACAGATACGCAGTATTTT. This yields the protein CASSLSGGTDTQYF. This chain is built from TRBV5-1 and TRBJ2-3; a stretch of 7 junction bases matches TRBD2. There are 14 amino acids in the CDR3, from cysteine to phenylalanine inclusive. The CDR3 DNA has 42 bases and is translated from base 1. Relative to germline, V is missing 2 bases and J is missing 1 base, with 1 base of the junction outside any gene match. CDR1 and CDR2 (SGHRS, YFSETQ) derive from the germline V gene. Reference TRBV5-1 and TRBJ2-3 proteins supply the regions before and after the CDR3; the full variable domain is: KAGVTQTPRYLIKTRGQQVTLSCSPISGHRSVSWYQQTPGQGLQFLFEYFSETQRNKGNFPGRFSGRQFSNSRSEMNVSTLELGDSALYLCASSLSGGTDTQYFGPGTRLTVL.